The sequence of this TCR beta chain was determined in a study of long-term antiretroviral therapy in people with HIV. An immunoSEQ assay, version v3.0, was performed at survey level. The protocol was immunoSEQ multiplex PCR, while the TCRdb copy is restricted to in-frame clones and leaves out a portion. The sample includes around 40,000 clones, 70% to 90% of them seen just once. Only one count was recorded for this clone. The length of the CDR3 is 13 residues. Germline assignment: CDR1 MRHNA and CDR2 SNTAGT. V was cut by 5 bases and J by 4 bases, with 11 bases left in between. The source was unsorted PBMCs, collected 2.2 years after starting antiretroviral therapy. The rearrangement links TRBV6-4 to TRBJ1-2, with D possibly TRBD1 on 5 matching bases. This sequence was found in a man between 18 and 35 years old with HIV. The CDR3 DNA is TGTGCCAGCAGTCCCTTTGGGGGCTATGGCTACACCTTC. Encoded protein: CASSPFGGYGYTF.